The 2 T cell receptor beta chains below all came from one sample that was sequenced in a study of spatial heterogeneity in lung cancer. TCRdb re-called the 5' RACE reads with MiXCR, one entry per CDR3 protein. The sample includes 55,000 to 75,000 distinct CDR3 sequences, approximately 9% seen only once; the top ten take 1.5% to 2%. The time point denotes: blood at routine non-recurrence follow-up after resection. This material consisted of PBMCs, taken at follow-up. The origin of the receptors is a female donor with early-stage non-small cell lung cancer.

This clonotype was observed at least ten times. This chain uses TRBV19 with TRBJ2-1; perhaps TRBD1 as D (5 bases). The germline V and J ends were trimmed by 7 bases and 9 bases, with 22 bases remaining between them. CDR3 size: 15 residues. Germline V gene sequence: CDR1 LNHDA, CDR2 SQIVND (reference sequence). The DNA of the CDR3 is TGTGCCAGTAACCTTAGGGGCGGACGACAAGGTGAGCAGTTCTTC. Amino acids: CASNLRGGRQGEQFF. The full variable domain, rest sourced from reference TRBV19 and TRBJ2-1, is DGGITQSPKYLFRKEGQNVTLSCEQNLNHDAMYWYRQDPGQGLRLIYYSQIVNDFQKGDIAEGYSVSREKKESFPLTVTSAQKNPTAFYLCASNLRGGRQGEQFFGPGTRLTVL.

The chain carries TRBV27 and TRBJ1-2, with 10 bases fitting TRBD1. The CDR3 runs 15 residues. V lost 5 bases and J lost 4; bases outside the gene matches: 7. Germline CDR1 reads MNHEY; CDR2 reads SMNVEV (reference sequence). DNA for the CDR3: TGTGCCAGCAGTCAGGGACAGGGGATATTCTATGGCTACACCTTC. It yields the protein CASSQGQGIFYGYTF.